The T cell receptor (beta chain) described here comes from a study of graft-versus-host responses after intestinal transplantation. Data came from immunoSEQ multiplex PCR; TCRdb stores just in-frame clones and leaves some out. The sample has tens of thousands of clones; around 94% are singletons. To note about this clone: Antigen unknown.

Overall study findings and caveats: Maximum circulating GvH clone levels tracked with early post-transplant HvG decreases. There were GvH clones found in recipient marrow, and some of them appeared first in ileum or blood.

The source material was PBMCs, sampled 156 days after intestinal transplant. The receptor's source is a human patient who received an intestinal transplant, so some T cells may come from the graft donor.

The CDR3 bases are TGTGCCACCAGCAGAGTTGGGACAGATGGAAACACCATATATTTT. This translates into CATSRVGTDGNTIYF. The rearrangement links TRBV15 to TRBJ1-3; 7 nucleotides align to TRBD1. V trimming: 1 base; J trimming: 3 bases; junction bases outside the gene matches: 3. CDR3 length equals 15 residues. Germline V gene lookup returns CDR1 LNHNV and CDR2 YYDKDF (reference sequence).